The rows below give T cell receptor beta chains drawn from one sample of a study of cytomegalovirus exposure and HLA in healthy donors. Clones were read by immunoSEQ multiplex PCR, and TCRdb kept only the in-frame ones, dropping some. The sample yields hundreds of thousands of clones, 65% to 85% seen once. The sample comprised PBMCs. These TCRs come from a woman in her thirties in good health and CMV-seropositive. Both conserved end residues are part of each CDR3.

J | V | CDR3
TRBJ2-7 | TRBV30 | CAWSVRTGPTYEQYF
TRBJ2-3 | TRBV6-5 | CASSLAGADRGTQYF
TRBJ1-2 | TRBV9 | CASSLPVWGDYGYTF
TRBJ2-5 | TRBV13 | CASSSQRLAGGPTGFRETQYF
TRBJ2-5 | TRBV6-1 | CASSEQGQETQYF
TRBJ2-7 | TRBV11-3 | CASSLERTAPGEQYF
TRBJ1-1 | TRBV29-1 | CSVERTDTEAFF
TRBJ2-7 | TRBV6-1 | CASSPARVYYEQYF
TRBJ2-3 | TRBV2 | CASSSGAGQGYDTQYF
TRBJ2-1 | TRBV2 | CASSLLAGYNEQFF
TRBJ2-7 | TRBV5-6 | CASSSAGQTRWDEQYF
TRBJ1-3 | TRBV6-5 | CASSYGTDSGNTIYF
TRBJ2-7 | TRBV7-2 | CASSLSGTGVLNEQYF
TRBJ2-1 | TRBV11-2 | CASGESGSLMANEQFF
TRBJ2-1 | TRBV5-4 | CASSLDRNNEQFF
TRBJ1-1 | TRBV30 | CAWSLGVFNTEAFF
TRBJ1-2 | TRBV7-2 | CASSNDRDYGYTF
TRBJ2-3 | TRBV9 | CASSVDHTDTQYF
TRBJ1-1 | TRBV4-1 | CASSPRTGPEAFF
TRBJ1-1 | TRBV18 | CASSADSLHTEAFF
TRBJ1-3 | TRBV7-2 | CASSLDGRSAGNTIYF
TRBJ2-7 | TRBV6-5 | CASSYSKNSYEQYF
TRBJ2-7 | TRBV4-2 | CASSHTGGGYEQYF
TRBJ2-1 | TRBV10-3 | CAIGGTSGSANEQFF
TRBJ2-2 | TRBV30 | CAWGGWVTGELFF
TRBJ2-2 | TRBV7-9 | CASSLGQGGTGELFF
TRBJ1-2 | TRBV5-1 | CASSSGSSYGYTF
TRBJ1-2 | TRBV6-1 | CASSEFGLNYGYTF
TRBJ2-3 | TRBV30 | CAWSVADRVTDTQYF
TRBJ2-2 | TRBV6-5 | CASSPGTSGIGELFF
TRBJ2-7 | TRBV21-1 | CASTQRAGNTYEQYF
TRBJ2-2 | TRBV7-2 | CASSSFSGRSTGELFF
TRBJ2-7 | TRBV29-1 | CSVEGVPGQGAYEQYF
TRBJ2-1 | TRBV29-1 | CSVTGTSGFSSYNEQFF
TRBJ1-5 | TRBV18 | CASSQTSGRDQPQHF
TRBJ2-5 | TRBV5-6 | CASSCGVEGLETQYF
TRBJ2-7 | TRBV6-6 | CASRDSQDEQYF
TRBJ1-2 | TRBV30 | CAWSFTDRGYGYTF
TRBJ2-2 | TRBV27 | CASSLHTGELFF
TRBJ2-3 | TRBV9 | CASSATSNHDTQYF
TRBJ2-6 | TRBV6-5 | CASRSGANVLTF
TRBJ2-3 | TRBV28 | CASSPLNPSGSNTQYF
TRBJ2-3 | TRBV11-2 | CASSSMPSGYTDTQYF